This record looks at one TCR beta chain sequence and its context. What antigen it recognizes has not been identified. The data derive from a study of cytomegalovirus exposure and HLA in healthy donors (dated by TCRdb to the late 2010s). For the wider study: An earlier analysis of under 600 of the donors reported more than 250 Gb of sequence data and more than 90 million unique TCR beta sequences from some 180 million T cells. An early release covering 500 to 750 HLA-typed donors comprised about 290 gigabases of sequencing data and around 80 million unique TCR sequences. Of the 300 to 500 genotyped donors, approximately 81% were placed in the genetic ancestry cluster associated with self-reported Caucasian donors. The aim of the study was to test whether cataloging public T cell receptors could identify signatures of past pathogen exposure. The T cell repertoires of roughly 660 subjects were profiled by immunosequencing and related to cytomegalovirus serostatus. Besides the first cohort of 666 subjects, a separate validation cohort made up of 90 to 150 different subjects was used. The study combined high-throughput TCR immunosequencing, statistical association of individual TCRs with disease status, and machine learning to predict cytomegalovirus infection status. A later analysis re-analyzed previously published TCR beta repertoires from 500 to 700 donors and added high-resolution HLA genotyping to study TCR occurrence patterns. Rather than using new phenotypic data, the later analysis identified candidate immune exposures from TCR beta sequences and from how often those sequences occurred across donors. To decide whether each TCR beta V gene segment behaved as functional or pseudogenic, an earlier analysis of some 600 of the donors relied on high-throughput TCR beta sequencing. Donor age, sex, ethnicity and CMV serostatus were compiled together with the repertoire data. In a later genetic analysis, genome-wide SNP genotypes for about three fifths of the roughly 670 donors were used, and that subset was treated as a discovery cohort. Every discovery cohort repertoire had been produced on one sequencing platform. Class I and class II HLA loci were covered by the typing at four-digit resolution. The number of typed donors differed by locus: about 620-640 for A, B, C, DRB1 and DQB1; 500 to 550 for DQA1; some 590 for DPA1; and around 450 for DPB1. Five DR-DQ haplotypes were treated as single units for association and clustering because of strong linkage in the cohort. Among almost 400 genotyped donors of the cohort, an average of about 240,000 unique TCR beta nucleotide sequences were sequenced per donor, approximately 20% of them non-productive.

The cohort was made up of approximately 670 healthy bone marrow donors. All cohort members were sampled while nominally healthy, although unrecorded immune exposures were likely present. The donor was CMV seronegative and was included in the group of a few hundred seronegative cohort members. Every donor gave a peripheral blood sample, and the peripheral blood mononuclear cells from that sample were used for TCR beta sequencing. Genomic DNA was extracted from the blood cell samples with the Qiagen DNeasy Blood Extraction Kit. Findings and caveats that apply to the study as a whole: According to a later analysis, parvovirus B19, influenza, CMV and Epstein-Barr virus appeared linked to several top co-occurrence clusters. A further reported finding was that TCR beta sequences accurately predicted the HLA-A and HLA-B alleles for most subjects in the first cohort. It was suggested by the authors that the approach could potentially be generalized to other disease states and immunological phenotypes. A few of the identified cytomegalovirus-associated TCR beta chains were confirmed in vitro to be specific for cytomegalovirus antigens. A total of 150 to 200 TCR beta chains were listed by the study as associated with cytomegalovirus. Assigning TCR associations to individual alleles was difficult when HLA alleles, especially DR and DQ, strongly co-occurred. A cluster of highly shared sequence variants was judged likely to be a technical artifact of the sequencing pipeline. According to a later genetic analysis, donors in an Asian-associated ancestry cluster had fewer N-insertions in productive TCRs than the approximately 610-donor mean. Most TCR sequences were observed very rarely across donors, whereas some public TCRs were present in many individuals. Specific HLA alleles were associated with over 15,000 TCR beta sequences at a false discovery rate of 0.05 in a later analysis. Because some donors lacked HLA typing at each locus, the association tests relied only on the typed subset. For the cohort, immune exposure information was limited to CMV serostatus. In an earlier analysis of under 600 of the donors, most TCR beta V segments were observed in productive rearrangements about 87% or about 30% of the time, broadly matching IMGT annotations. The classifier was reported to diagnose cytomegalovirus status with high specificity and sensitivity in both the original and validation cohorts. Sequencing depth was assumed to be roughly uniform across donors in the presence/absence analyses, though that assumption may not hold. Correlated functional status among segregating V segments might be attributable to linkage disequilibrium, but an unknown experimental factor could not be ruled out. A later genetic analysis associated a missense DCLRE1C variant with V-gene and J-gene trimming of TCR beta chains, and an independent cohort replicated the association. Roughly 15 rarely observed V segments, including chromosome 9 orphons, were excluded from the earlier analysis of a few hundred of the donors because counts were too low. According to a later analysis, TCR association rates differed among HLA loci, with DRB1 alleles showing the most associated TCRs and HLA-C alleles showing the fewest. A later analysis found that HLA-associated TCR beta chains were more clonally expanded and had lower generation probabilities than equally common non-associated chains. In this cohort, only TCR beta chains were sequenced, and detectable features were limited by the absence of alpha or paired-chain data. Because the 87-base-pair reads could not distinguish some IMGT-functional V segments, including TRBV6-2 and TRBV6-3, those segments were excluded. A later analysis found that most CMV-associated TCR beta chains appeared HLA-restricted, with HLA associations seemingly driven largely by CMV exposure.

At the junction V is shortened by 2 bases and J by 0 bases, with 9 bases in between. From the germline V gene (reference sequence), CDR1 is SEHNR and CDR2 is FQNEAQ. Inclusive of the bounding cysteine and phenylalanine, the CDR3 is 15 residues long. Here the CDR3 DNA is all that survives: 45 bases in frame from base 1. The library was produced with the immunoSEQ multiplex PCR assay. For the multiplex PCR, a mixture combining 60 forward primers for TCR Vbeta segments and 13 reverse primers for TCR Jbeta segments was used. Amplification of the CDR3 region of rearranged TCR beta genes was performed with a multiplex PCR assay on genomic DNA. The Illumina HiSeq System was used to sequence the amplified TCR beta libraries as 87-base-pair reads. The published analysis was carried out like this. A later analysis tallied roughly 78 million unique TCR beta chains across the 666 repertoires, and about 12 million of those chains were shared by two or more donors. To remove PCR and sequencing errors, raw reads were error-corrected and collapsed into unique sequences using a nearest-neighbor algorithm that merged closely related sequences. CDR3 sequences were aligned to IMGT reference sequences to assign V, D and J gene segments. For a sequence to be retained, a match of at least six nucleotides to both a V gene segment and a J gene segment was required. Rearrangements were called productive when the CDR3 lacked stop codons and stayed in frame with V and J; all others were non-productive. Following IMGT convention, CDR3 was defined as the stretch from the second conserved V-encoded cysteine to the conserved J-encoded phenylalanine. The earlier analysis of roughly 590 of the donors excluded sequences that lacked an unambiguous match to a single V gene segment. In an earlier analysis of a few hundred of the donors, V segments were called functional above 56.7% productive rearrangements and were called segregating when the between-donor standard deviation exceeded 5%. To diagnose cytomegalovirus status from the catalog of TCR beta chain sequences, a statistical classification framework was built. In a later analysis, V and J genes were assigned by comparing TCR nucleotide sequences against IMGT/GENE-DB human TR gene sequences. The TCRdist pipeline was used in a later analysis to assign CDR3 sequences and most-parsimonious VDJ recombination scenarios. In a later analysis, every TCR beta chain was defined by the combination of its CDR3 amino acid sequence and its V-gene family, and reads without a unique V-gene family were dropped. A later analysis removed 500 to 650 highly shared, low-generation-probability nucleotide sequences to deal with suspected cross-contamination and a sequencing artifact. For each public chain, a later analysis derived a clonal expansion index from normalized ranks of inferred template counts within each repertoire. In a later analysis, generation probabilities were computed with a VDJ recombination model fitted to out-of-frame rearrangements, and the resulting probabilities were checked against IGoR. In a later analysis, hypergeometric tests were used to score TCR-TCR, TCR-HLA and TCR-CMV co-occurrence, with a repertoire-size bias correction applied to TCR pairs. To estimate false discovery rates, a later analysis permuted the HLA or CMV assignments 20 times. In a later analysis, co-occurring TCRs were grouped with DBSCAN, and TCRdist sequence similarity was added when clustering was performed within HLA-allele-positive subsets. For co-occurrence clustering, repertoires with fewer than 30,000 or more than 120,000 public chains were excluded, along with a handful of repertoires with anomalous nucleotide sharing. Entries here come from immuneACCESS through TCRdb and include only in-frame sequences with V and J called. Some clones fail to appear in such tables; in the studies checked, an unresolved V gene covers under half of the shortfall, and the cause of the remainder is unknown. V and J calls plus clone size are reproduced from that table; the DNA served to infer D and trimming. The table for this sample lists 110,000 to 150,000 clones. Roughly 2.5% of the sample comes from the top ten.

The sequence derives from a middle-aged man in good health and CMV-seronegative. Sequenced: PBMCs. The sequence is built from TRBV7-9 and TRBJ2-3; possibly the D gene is TRBD2, per 6 matching bases. The nucleotide sequence reads TGTGCCAGCAGCTTAAGGGCGGGGAGCACAGATACGCAGTATTTT. Translated, this gives CASSLRAGSTDTQYF.